This record concerns one T cell receptor beta chain sequence. The antigen is not known. These data belong to a study of OX40 agonist ivuxolimab in advanced cancers. Overall study: Patients received ivuxolimab, an intravenous treatment, every 2 weeks at 0.01 to 10 mg/kg. The study reported partial responses in three patients: one hepatocellular carcinoma, two cutaneous melanoma.

The method was immunoSEQ multiplex PCR; TCRdb's version includes in-frame clones alone and lacks a portion of them. The repertoire has tens of thousands of clones, roughly 80% of them found once; the top ten carry under 4.5%. CDR3 size: 14 residues. CDR1 and CDR2 (germline): SEHNR, FQNEAQ (reference sequence). The V segment lost 5 bases and the J segment 7 bases; nucleotides outside the gene matches: 4. Study observations and caveats: At 0.1 to 3.0 mg/kg, clonal expansion of CD4+ and CD8+ blood T cells had occurred by week 6.

The TCR originated in an adult with an advanced solid tumor such as melanoma, head and neck, liver or kidney cancer. Sequences were derived from CD4+ or CD8+ T cells sorted from blood, sampled in a trial of the OX40 agonist ivuxolimab. The V call is TRBV7-9, the J call TRBJ1-6, with 8 bases fitting TRBD1. The CDR3 bases are TGTGCCAGCAGCACTCGACAGGGGAATTCACCCCTCCACTTT. It specifies CASSTRQGNSPLHF.